The 6 T cell receptor beta chains given below trace back to one sample, sequenced in a study of T cell responses to AZD1222 COVID-19 vaccine. TCRdb keeps only in-frame clones here, not all; method: immunoSEQ multiplex PCR. Of 85,000 to 100,000 clones detected, 70% to 90% appear once; the ten largest clones hold 3.7%. The sequenced sample was peripheral blood, obtained on day 0 of AZD1222 vaccination. The receptors stem from an adult in good health.

In this sample, this clone turned up a few times. V and J are TRBV7-3 and TRBJ2-5; D may be TRBD1 or TRBD2 (5 bases each). Trimming took off 1 base at V and 2 bases at J, with 11 bases between the two ends. This CDR3 spans 15 amino acids. The germline gives CDR1 SGHTA, CDR2 FQGTGA. CDR3 bases: TGTGCCAGCAGCTTAAGGAGTGGGGGTCAAGAGACCCAGTACTTC. It translates to CASSLRSGGQETQYF.

The rearrangement joins TRBV5-5 to TRBJ1-1; possible D gene TRBD1, 5 bases. V lost 4 bases to trimming and J lost 0 bases, with 16 bases between them. Germline CDR1 is SGHKS and CDR2 is YYEKEE (reference sequence). This CDR3 comprises 16 residues. CDR3 sequence reads: CASSRAIGTMNTEAFF. The CDR3 bases are TGTGCCAGCAGCCGTGCTATAGGGACGATGAACACTGAAGCTTTCTTT.

The CDR3 here is CASSSDRHTDTQYF. The CDR3, as DNA: TGTGCCAGCAGCTCCGACAGACACACAGATACGCAGTATTTT. The V gene is TRBV7-2, the J gene TRBJ2-3, with D possibly being TRBD1 (5 bases). Trimming removed 4 bases at V and 2 bases at J, with 10 bases between. CDR1 is SGHTA, CDR2 FQGNSA, per germline. CDR3 length: 14 amino acids.

The V and J genes are TRBV28 and TRBJ2-1, with TRBD2 identical over 10 bases. V lost 7 bases and J lost 2; bases outside the gene matches: 8. Germline V gives CDR1 MDHEN, CDR2 SYDVKM. The CDR3 is 16 amino acids. The CDR3 region has the DNA TGTGCCAGCACCCAAGCGGGGGGGTACACCTACAATGAGCAGTTCTTC. It codes for CASTQAGGYTYNEQFF.

This CDR3 is CASRDAGTDTQYF. The CDR3 region has the DNA TGTGCCAGCCGGGACGCAGGCACAGATACGCAGTATTTT. The J gene is TRBJ2-3, the V gene TRBV6-5; D tentatively reads TRBD1 or TRBD2 (5 bases each). Trimming took 8 bases from V and 1 from J, leaving 10 bases between them. The CDR3 covers 13 residues. The germline V gene encodes CDR1 MNHEY and CDR2 SVGAGI.

The gene calls are TRBV7-2 and TRBJ1-2; D is possibly TRBD1 (5 bases). The ends were cut back, 4 bases at V and 2 bases at J, with 8 bases in the middle. The CDR3 has 13 residues. CDR1 is SGHTA, CDR2 FQGNSA, per germline. The CDR3 DNA reads TGTGCCAGCAGCTCAGGGAGGAACTATGGCTACACCTTC. It translates to CASSSGRNYGYTF.